This T cell receptor (beta chain) came from a study of CXCR3-negative and CXCR3-positive naive CD8 T cells (dated by TCRdb to about 2019). In terms of the full investigation: In total, about 150 million TRB reads were obtained, which works out to roughly 1.5 +/- 0.3 million reads per library. Data from about 10 donors, pooled across two independent experiments, went into the diversity and physicochemical repertoire analyses. The TRBV-TRBJ cluster analysis covered naive subsets from a handful of donors and memory cells from 3 donors.

Data came from a NextSeq 550. The Human TCR Profiling Kit (MiLaboratory) was used to make UMI-labeled 5' RACE TRB cDNA libraries. cDNA synthesis used the entire amount of extracted RNA, and PCR amplification then used the entire amount of cDNA produced. Libraries were prepared in parallel with an identical number of PCR cycles. Turning to the authors' computational methods: With a minimum of two reads required per UMI, MIGEC and MiXCR pulled out about 50,000 +/- 10,000 unique UMI-labeled TRB cDNA molecules from each library. On average, roughly 40,000 +/- 10,000 functional in-frame TRB CDR3 nucleotide clonotypes lacking stop codons were found per library. After downsampling to 5000 UMI-labeled TRB molecules per sample, diversity metrics such as normalized Shannon-Wiener and Chao1 were calculated in VDJtools. Clonotype-size-weighted physicochemical properties of the central five CDR3 residues (interaction energy, strength, volume and Kidera factor 4) were computed in VDJtools. TCRdb reprocessed the raw reads; every CDR3 protein sequence is a single record, and DNA is not supplied. TCRdb, rather than the study authors, made the V and J calls. This specimen's table enumerates around 150,000 distinct CDR3 sequences. The biggest ten clones account for 0.41% of the sample.

About this clonotype itself: Its antigen remains unidentified.

For every CD8+ T cell subset, a few hundred thousand cells were flow-sorted straight into RLT lysis buffer, and each subset was sorted in triplicate. To exclude memory contaminants, naive CD8+ T cells were stringently defined as CD45RO-CCR7+CD27+CD95-. Peripheral blood mononuclear cells were isolated from buffy coats by standard density gradient centrifugation. Naive CXCR3-negative and CXCR3-positive CD8+ T cells were flow-sorted on a FACSAria III. An RNeasy Mini Kit was used to extract total RNA from the sorted cells. From the germline V gene, CDR1 is MNHEY and CDR2 is SVGEGT. Including the terminal cysteine and phenylalanine, the CDR3 comprises 14 residues. The DNA sequence is not available. What the study reported, not specific to this receptor: Repertoire diversity was comparably high in both naive subsets but much lower in memory CD8+ T cells. TRBV-TRBJ usage was similar between naive CXCR3-negative and CXCR3-positive cells from the same donor, while memory cells showed distinct patterns. TRB CDR3s from CXCR3-positive naive cells showed higher hydrophobicity (lower Kidera factor 4), lower energy, and higher strength and volume indices than CXCR3-negative naive cells. Surface CD5, linked to self-reactivity in mice, was comparable between naive subsets; TCR interaction strength was therefore also inferred from TRB CDR3 physicochemical properties. Because CXCR3 expression was partially decreased after cryopreservation, freshly isolated PBMCs were used for most assays.

The rearrangement joined TRBV6-2 or TRBV6-3 to TRBJ2-6. The receptor was derived from a human donor in good health. Some clones in this sample may be carry-over from other donors' samples. The sequencing input was naive CXCR3+ CD8+ T cells from blood. In the paper's terms, the cell subset or site label means: CD45RO-CCR7+CD27+CD95- naive CD8+ T cells expressing CXCR3 (TNR3+). This receptor has the CDR3 CASRRASGANVLTF.